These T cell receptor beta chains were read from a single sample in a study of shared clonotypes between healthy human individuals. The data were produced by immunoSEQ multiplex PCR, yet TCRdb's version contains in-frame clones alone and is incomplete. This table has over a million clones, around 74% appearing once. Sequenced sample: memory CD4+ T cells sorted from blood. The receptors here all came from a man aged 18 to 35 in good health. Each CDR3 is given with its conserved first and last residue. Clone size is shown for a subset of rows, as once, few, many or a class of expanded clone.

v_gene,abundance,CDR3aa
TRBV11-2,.,CASSLTQGSGTDTQYF
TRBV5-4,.,CASTTGGNTGELFF
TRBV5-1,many,CASSLAGLAGKLGELFF
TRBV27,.,CASSSGAGSQETQYF
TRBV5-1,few,CASSWGQKETQYF
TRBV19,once,CASSGGGETQYF
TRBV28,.,CASSLIGGNTEAFF
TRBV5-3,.,CARLTSGFADTQYF
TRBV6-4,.,CASSDPIDGDTQYF
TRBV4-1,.,CASSRGLAEGEQYF
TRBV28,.,CASSTRQGSGYTF
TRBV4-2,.,CASSQVTANYGYTF
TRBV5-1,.,CASSPLGSIIETQYF
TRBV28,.,CASSFKWDYGYTF
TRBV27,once,CASSYRDIGYNEQFF
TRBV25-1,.,CASNPGLARYNEQFF
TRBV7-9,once,CASSISDREQFF
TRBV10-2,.,CASSGGQSSETQYF
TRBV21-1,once,CASSPGPTALNTGELFF
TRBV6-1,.,CASTDIGTVNYGYTF
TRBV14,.,CASSLKMGSGSYNEQFF
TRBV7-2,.,CASSLGDFLYEQYF
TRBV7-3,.,CASSLSYVGGTDTQYF
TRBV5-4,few,CASSQIGGSNGNTIYF
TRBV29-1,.,CSVEDQTGGEKLFF
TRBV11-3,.,CASSLSAVDEQFF
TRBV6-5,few,CASSRTGTYEQYF
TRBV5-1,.,CASSFDGRKETQYF
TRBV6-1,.,CASRETGGTEAFF
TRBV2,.,CASRERDYGFF
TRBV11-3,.,CASSLFRDRDYDQPQHF
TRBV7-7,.,CASSIAGSEQYF
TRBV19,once,CASSIAYRGSNQPQHF
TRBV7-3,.,CASIAGTDTYEQYF
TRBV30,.,CAFLSTLLSTDTQYF
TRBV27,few,CASSQTQGANTQYF
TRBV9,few,CASSVSPNTEAFF
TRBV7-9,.,CASSLGTSNGYTF
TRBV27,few,CASIRGPGGTEAFF
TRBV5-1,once,CASSLGTVYYQPQHF
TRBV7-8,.,CASSTRDGSFASTDTQYF
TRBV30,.,CAWSEGKNYGYTF
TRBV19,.,CASSAGTLSSYEQYF
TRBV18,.,CASSPSYSNQPQHF
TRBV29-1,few,CSVEVPPTYNEQFF
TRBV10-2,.,CASSNAALLNTEAFF
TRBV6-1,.,CASSEISGGALDTQYF
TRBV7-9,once,CASSLRTGLGEKLFF
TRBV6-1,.,CASSESAAQETQYF
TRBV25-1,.,CASATGQIRNSPLHF
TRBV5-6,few,CASSLPRISGANVLTF
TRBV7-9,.,CASSLGTGTFRIYGYTF
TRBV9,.,CASSAYNRVSSYGYTF
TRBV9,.,CASSPRLAGPYNEQFF
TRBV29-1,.,CSVEDTEMVDTQYF
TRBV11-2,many,CASSPNHNSYNEQFF
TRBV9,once,CASRESGTGNHEQYF
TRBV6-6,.,CASSYSTGFSNQPQHF
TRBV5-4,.,CASSSPGAKQGAGELFF